These T cell receptor beta chains were read from a single sample in a study of blood T cell repertoires in COVID-19. Data came from immunoSEQ multiplex PCR; TCRdb stores just in-frame clones and leaves some out. The table has around 180,000 clones, roughly 81% seen once. Material for sequencing was peripheral blood. Receptors were obtained from a woman older than 75 with COVID-19, enrolled during active disease. Each CDR3 is given with its conserved first and last residue. A D gene is named only where the DNA matches it firmly. The size entry is marked missing in some rows and otherwise reads once, few, many or a size class.

V	J	size	D	CDR3	DNA
TRBV15	TRBJ2-2	once	.	CATSRDWAGFTGELFF	TGTGCCACCAGCAGAGATTGGGCCGGTTTCACCGGGGAGCTGTTTTTT
TRBV7-9	TRBJ1-3	.	.	CASSHNTGSGNTIYF	TGTGCCAGCAGCCACAATACAGGGAGCGGAAACACCATATATTTT
TRBV9	TRBJ2-1	.	TRBD2	CASSVVKREGHIHEQFF	TGTGCCAGCAGCGTAGTAAAGCGGGAGGGCCACATCCATGAGCAGTTCTTC
TRBV12-3/TRBV12-4	TRBJ1-1	.	.	CASSLASNTEAFF	TGTGCCAGCAGTTTAGCGTCAAACACTGAAGCTTTCTTT
TRBV6-5	TRBJ2-2	.	.	CASSRDYSNTGELFF	TGTGCCAGCAGCCGAGACTATTCAAACACCGGGGAGCTGTTTTTT
TRBV3-1/TRBV3-2	TRBJ2-7	.	TRBD2	CASSPTPSGRAYEQYF	TGTGCCAGCAGCCCGACCCCTAGCGGGAGGGCCTACGAGCAGTACTTC
TRBV5-1	TRBJ2-2	.	.	CASSSGGGTGELFF	TGCGCCAGCAGCTCCGGGGGAGGAACCGGGGAGCTGTTTTTT
TRBV2	TRBJ2-7	.	TRBD2	CASNLGLAGYEQYF	TGTGCCAGCAATCTTGGACTAGCTGGCTACGAGCAGTACTTC
TRBV18	TRBJ2-7	.	TRBD1	CASSPRQGTYEQYF	TGTGCCAGCTCACCCCGACAGGGCACCTACGAGCAGTACTTC
TRBV11-3	TRBJ2-3	.	TRBD2	CASSLFRGAGGGTDTQYF	TGTGCCAGCAGCTTATTCCGCGGAGCGGGGGGGGGCACAGATACGCAGTATTTT
TRBV7-2	TRBJ2-7	few	.	CASSFMVAETYEQYF	TGTGCCAGCAGCTTTATGGTGGCGGAAACCTACGAGCAGTACTTC
TRBV7-2	TRBJ1-1	.	.	CASSFLAGNTEAFF	TGTGCCAGCAGCTTCCTCGCCGGGAACACTGAAGCTTTCTTT
TRBV6-2/TRBV6-3	TRBJ2-3	.	.	CASSPDYTDTQYF	TGTGCCAGCAGTCCGGACTACACAGATACGCAGTATTTT
TRBV12-3/TRBV12-4	TRBJ1-6	.	.	CASSHGSSPLHF	TGTGCCAGCAGCCACGGGAGTTCACCCCTCCACTTT
TRBV28	TRBJ2-7	few	TRBD2	CASSLVSSGRNEQYF	TGTGCCAGCAGTTTAGTCTCTAGCGGGAGAAACGAGCAGTACTTC
TRBV19	TRBJ2-1	.	.	CASSLAYNEQFF	TGTGCCAGTAGTTTAGCGTACAATGAGCAGTTCTTC
TRBV6-5	TRBJ1-1	.	TRBD1	CASRGGPHTEAFF	TGTGCCAGCAGAGGGGGCCCCCACACTGAAGCTTTCTTT
TRBV18	TRBJ1-1	few	.	CASSPLQGNTEAFF	TGTGCCAGCTCACCACTCCAGGGAAACACTGAAGCTTTCTTT
TRBV6-5	TRBJ2-2	.	.	CASSYLLNTGELFF	TGTGCCAGCAGTTACCTCCTGAACACCGGGGAGCTGTTTTTT
TRBV2	TRBJ2-5	.	TRBD1	CASRGSTGEIQETQYF	TGTGCCAGCAGGGGTTCGACAGGGGAGATCCAAGAGACCCAGTACTTC
TRBV15	TRBJ2-7	.	.	CATSRDWGVGFEQYF	TGTGCCACCAGCAGAGATTGGGGGGTAGGATTCGAGCAGTACTTC
TRBV3-1/TRBV3-2	TRBJ2-7	.	.	CASSPLFAGGKYEQYF	TGTGCCAGCAGCCCCCTTTTCGCGGGCGGGAAATACGAGCAGTACTTC
TRBV5-8	TRBJ2-7	.	.	CASSDRYEQYF	TGTGCCAGCAGCGACAGGTACGAGCAGTACTTC
TRBV7-8	TRBJ2-7	.	TRBD2	CASSSLAGDAYEQYF	TGTGCCAGCAGCTCCTTAGCGGGGGATGCCTACGAGCAGTACTTC
TRBV2	TRBJ2-2	.	TRBD1	CASSDRGPGTGELFF	TGTGCCAGCAGTGACAGGGGGCCGGGCACCGGGGAGCTGTTTTTT
TRBV10-3	TRBJ2-5	.	.	CAISEPIVTSNGTPIGTQYF	TGTGCCATCAGTGAGCCAATAGTTACCTCCAACGGGACACCCATAGGGACCCAGTACTTC
TRBV11-3	TRBJ2-3	.	TRBD2	CASSPRAGGASDTQYF	TGTGCCAGCAGCCCCCGGGCCGGGGGGGCCTCGGATACGCAGTATTTT
TRBV6-2/TRBV6-3	TRBJ2-7	.	TRBD1	CASSYSTGSFYEQYF	TGTGCCAGCAGTTACTCGACAGGGTCCTTCTACGAGCAGTACTTC
TRBV7-6	TRBJ2-7	.	TRBD2	CASSEGTSRYYEQYF	TGTGCCAGCAGCGAAGGGACTAGCAGATACTACGAGCAGTACTTC
TRBV2	TRBJ2-7	few	.	CASSGQESYEQYF	TGTGCCAGCAGTGGACAGGAGTCCTACGAGCAGTACTTC
TRBV19	TRBJ2-2	once	.	CASSPWLNTGELFF	TGTGCCAGTAGCCCTTGGCTCAACACCGGGGAGCTGTTTTTT
TRBV5-4	TRBJ2-1	.	TRBD2	CASSPGLAGENEQFF	TGTGCCAGCAGCCCTGGACTAGCGGGAGAGAATGAGCAGTTCTTC
TRBV7-7	TRBJ2-2	.	.	CASSLAPQAGGELFF	TGTGCTAGCAGCTTAGCCCCCCAAGCGGGCGGGGAGCTGTTTTTT
TRBV5-1	TRBJ2-7	.	TRBD1	CASSLGQGVYEQYF	TGCGCCAGCAGCTTGGGACAGGGGGTCTACGAGCAGTACTTC
TRBV6-6	TRBJ2-7	.	TRBD2	CASSSGTSGRWF	TGTGCCAGCAGCTCCGGGACTAGCGGGAGATGGTTC
TRBV7-2	TRBJ2-7	.	.	CASSLRGLVYEQYF	TGTGCCAGCAGCTTACGAGGCCTCGTGTACGAGCAGTACTTC
TRBV19	TRBJ2-2	once	TRBD1	CASSRRDRGSGELFF	TGTGCCAGTAGTAGGCGGGACAGGGGGTCCGGGGAGCTGTTTTTT
TRBV6-6	TRBJ2-3	.	.	CASSYVAYTDTQYF	TGTGCCAGCAGTTACGTGGCATACACAGATACGCAGTATTTT
TRBV5-1	TRBJ2-5	.	TRBD2	CASSPGTSGQETQYF	TGCGCCAGCAGCCCAGGGACTAGCGGCCAAGAGACCCAGTACTTC
TRBV2	TRBJ2-7	once	.	CANLLGGAGSYEQYF	TGTGCCAACCTGTTAGGAGGGGCCGGGTCCTACGAGCAGTACTTC
TRBV6-2/TRBV6-3	TRBJ2-3	.	.	CASSYSREGTDTQYF	TGTGCCAGCAGTTACTCTAGGGAGGGCACAGATACGCAGTATTTT
TRBV28	TRBJ2-5	few	.	CASSLRVGHETQYF	TGTGCCAGCAGTTTAAGAGTTGGTCACGAGACCCAGTACTTC
TRBV7-2	TRBJ2-2	few	TRBD1	CASSARDRGLLLNTGELFF	TGTGCCAGCAGCGCCCGGGACAGGGGGCTTCTATTAAACACCGGGGAGCTGTTTTTT
TRBV7-2	TRBJ1-1	.	TRBD1	CASSLGAPGTANTEAFF	TGTGCCAGCAGCTTAGGGGCCCCAGGGACAGCGAACACTGAAGCTTTCTTT
TRBV12-3/TRBV12-4	TRBJ2-7	once	TRBD1	CASRKTGTVEQYF	TGTGCCAGCAGGAAGACAGGGACCGTCGAGCAGTACTTC
TRBV7-6	TRBJ1-4	.	.	CASSLMAAHEKLFF	TGTGCCAGCAGCTTAATGGCGGCCCATGAAAAACTGTTTTTT
TRBV4-1	TRBJ2-3	.	.	CASSQVRSSIAPSTDTQYF	TGCGCCAGCAGCCAAGTTCGGTCAAGCATAGCACCTAGCACAGATACGCAGTATTTT
TRBV9	TRBJ2-5	few	.	CASSALDRPQETQYF	TGTGCCAGCAGCGCCCTTGACAGGCCCCAAGAGACCCAGTACTTC